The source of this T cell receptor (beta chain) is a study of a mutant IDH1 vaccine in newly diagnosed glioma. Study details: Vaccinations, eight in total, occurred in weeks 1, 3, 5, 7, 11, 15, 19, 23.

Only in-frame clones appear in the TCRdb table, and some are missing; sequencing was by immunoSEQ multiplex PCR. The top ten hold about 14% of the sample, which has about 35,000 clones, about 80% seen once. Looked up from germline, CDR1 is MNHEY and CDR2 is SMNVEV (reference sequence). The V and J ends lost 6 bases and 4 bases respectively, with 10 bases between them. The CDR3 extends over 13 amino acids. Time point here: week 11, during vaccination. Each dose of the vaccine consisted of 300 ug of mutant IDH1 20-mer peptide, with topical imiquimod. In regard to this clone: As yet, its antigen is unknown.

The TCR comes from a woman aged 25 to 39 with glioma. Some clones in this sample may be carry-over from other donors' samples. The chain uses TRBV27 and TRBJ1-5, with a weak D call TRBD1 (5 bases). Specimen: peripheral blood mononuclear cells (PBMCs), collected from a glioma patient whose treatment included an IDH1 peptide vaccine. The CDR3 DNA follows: TGTGCCAGCAGCACAGGTTGGAATCAGCCCCAGCATTTT. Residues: CASSTGWNQPQHF.